This T cell receptor beta chain comes out of a study of blood T cell repertoires in COVID-19. The repertoire was sequenced with immunoSEQ multiplex PCR; TCRdb's copy has only in-frame clones and lacks some. The sample holds about 280,000 clones, roughly 85% seen once. Looked up from germline, CDR1 is DFQATT and CDR2 is SNEGSKA (reference sequence). V gave up 3 bases and J gave up 1 base; unmatched junction bases: 4. CDR3 length equals 14 residues. Sequenced: peripheral blood. The sequence was collected from a woman aged 45-60 years who had recovered from COVID-19. This rearrangement joins TRBV20-1 to TRBJ2-3, with TRBD1 matching 7 bases. CDR3 sequence (DNA): TGCAGTGCTAGTGAGGGACAGCGCACAGATACGCAGTATTTT. This encodes CSASEGQRTDTQYF.